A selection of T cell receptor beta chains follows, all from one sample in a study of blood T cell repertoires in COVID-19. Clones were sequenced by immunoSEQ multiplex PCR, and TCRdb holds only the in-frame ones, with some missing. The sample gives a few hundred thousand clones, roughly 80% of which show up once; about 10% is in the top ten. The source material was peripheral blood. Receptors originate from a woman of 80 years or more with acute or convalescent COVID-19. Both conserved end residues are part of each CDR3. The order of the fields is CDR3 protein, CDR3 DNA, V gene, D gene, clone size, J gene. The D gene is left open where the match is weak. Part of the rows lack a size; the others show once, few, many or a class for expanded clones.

CASSLAAQPGDGYTF,TGTGCCAGCAGCCTAGCGGCACAGCCCGGGGATGGCTACACCTTC,TRBV11-3,.,.,TRBJ1-2
CASSPKGGTISEAFF,TGTGCCAGCAGCCCCAAAGGAGGGACGATCTCTGAAGCTTTCTTT,TRBV7-9,.,.,TRBJ1-1
CSVESLGAGSYEQYF,TGCAGCGTTGAATCGTTGGGAGCGGGGTCCTACGAGCAGTACTTC,TRBV29-1,TRBD2,.,TRBJ2-7
CASSIQQGLYEQYF,TGTGCCAGTAGTATTCAACAGGGTCTCTACGAGCAGTACTTC,TRBV19,.,.,TRBJ2-7
CATSEAPGTGVGGELFF,TGTGCCACCAGTGAGGCCCCCGGGACAGGGGTCGGCGGGGAGCTGTTTTTT,TRBV24-1,TRBD1,once,TRBJ2-2
CASSAGQSVNTEAFF,TGTGCCAGCAGCGCGGGACAGTCCGTGAACACTGAAGCTTTCTTT,TRBV9,TRBD1,.,TRBJ1-1
CSARDAYEQYF,TGCAGTGCGCGGGACGCTTACGAGCAGTACTTC,TRBV20-1,.,.,TRBJ2-7
CASSQAGLMADTQYF,TGTGCCAGCAGCCAAGCGGGTTTGATGGCAGATACGCAGTATTTT,TRBV3-1/TRBV3-2,.,.,TRBJ2-3
CASSLVGRGGGEQFF,TGTGCCAGCAGCTTAGTAGGTCGAGGCGGGGGTGAGCAGTTCTTC,TRBV11-3,TRBD2,.,TRBJ2-1
CASSRELYNEQFF,TGTGCCAGCAGCCGGGAACTATACAATGAGCAGTTCTTC,TRBV5-4,.,.,TRBJ2-1
CASSHATGTGETQYF,TGTGCCAGCAGCCATGCGACGGGGACAGGAGAGACCCAGTACTTC,TRBV3-1/TRBV3-2,TRBD1,.,TRBJ2-5
CASSQDRSQRGAYGYTF,TGCGCCAGCAGCCAAGATCGGTCACAACGCGGGGCGTATGGCTACACCTTC,TRBV4-3,.,.,TRBJ1-2
CASSSQRGGRWDEKLFF,TGTGCCAGCAGCTCCCAGAGGGGGGGGCGGTGGGATGAAAAACTGTTTTTT,TRBV21-1,.,.,TRBJ1-4
CASSLGTRVNTGELFF,TGTGCCAGCAGCCTAGGGACTAGAGTGAACACCGGGGAGCTGTTTTTT,TRBV6-2/TRBV6-3,TRBD2,.,TRBJ2-2
CASSPLQGATEAFF,TGTGCCAGCAGCCCGCTTCAGGGGGCCACTGAAGCTTTCTTT,TRBV9,TRBD1,.,TRBJ1-1
CASSATSGGAGYNEQFF,TGTGCCAGCAGTGCAACTAGCGGGGGGGCTGGATACAATGAGCAGTTCTTC,TRBV6-2/TRBV6-3,TRBD2,.,TRBJ2-1
CASSEGRGNEKLFF,TGTGCCAGCAGTGAGGGGAGGGGTAATGAAAAACTGTTTTTT,TRBV9,.,.,TRBJ1-4
CASSPVGGGQSYEQYF,TGTGCCAGCTCACCAGTTGGCGGGGGGCAATCCTACGAGCAGTACTTC,TRBV18,TRBD2,.,TRBJ2-7
CASSYKAGGSGEQYF,TGTGCCAGCAGTTACAAGGCAGGGGGCTCGGGCGAGCAGTACTTC,TRBV6-5,TRBD1,.,TRBJ2-7
CASSSGSSTDTQYF,TGCGCCAGCAGTAGCGGGAGTAGCACAGATACGCAGTATTTT,TRBV5-1,TRBD2,.,TRBJ2-3
CASSLRPGSNYGYTF,TGTGCCAGCAGTCTCAGGCCTGGGTCGAACTATGGCTACACCTTC,TRBV28,.,.,TRBJ1-2
CASSPGRTAVNEKLFF,TGTGCCAGCTCACCAGGGAGGACGGCCGTTAATGAAAAACTGTTTTTT,TRBV18,.,.,TRBJ1-4
CSASPEQANYGYTF,TGCAGTGCTAGTCCGGAACAGGCTAACTATGGCTACACCTTC,TRBV20-1,.,.,TRBJ1-2
CASSQGLNSYEQYF,TGTGCCAGCAGCCAGGGACTAAACTCCTACGAGCAGTACTTC,TRBV3-1/TRBV3-2,TRBD2,once,TRBJ2-7
CASSSSGEVWDEQYF,TGTGCCAGCAGTTCGAGCGGGGAGGTCTGGGACGAGCAGTACTTC,TRBV28,TRBD2,.,TRBJ2-7
CASSQFSGGLNTQYF,TGTGCCAGCAGCCAGTTCAGCGGGGGGTTGAATACGCAGTATTTT,TRBV9,TRBD2,.,TRBJ2-3
CSARDASEQFF,TGCAGTGCTAGAGATGCTAGCGAGCAGTTCTTC,TRBV20-1,.,.,TRBJ2-1
CASGLAQNTGELFF,TGTGCCAGCGGACTAGCGCAAAACACCGGGGAGCTGTTTTTT,TRBV9,TRBD2,.,TRBJ2-2
CASSRGSDRGAFF,TGTGCCAGCAGCCGAGGCAGTGACAGGGGAGCTTTCTTT,TRBV5-6,TRBD1,.,TRBJ1-1
CASSISWGGSGANVLTF,TGTGCCAGTAGTATTAGTTGGGGGGGCTCTGGGGCCAACGTCCTGACTTTC,TRBV19,TRBD2,.,TRBJ2-6
CASSIQRGVNEQFF,TGTGCCAGTAGTATCCAGCGGGGCGTCAATGAGCAGTTCTTC,TRBV19,TRBD2,.,TRBJ2-1
CASSQDYRVYGYTF,TGTGCCAGCAGCCAAGATTACAGGGTCTATGGCTACACCTTC,TRBV4-2,.,.,TRBJ1-2
CASSIEYSNQPQHF,TGTGCCAGCAGCATCGAGTATAGCAATCAGCCCCAGCATTTT,TRBV21-1,.,once,TRBJ1-5
CASRTVRGGGYTF,TGTGCCAGCAGAACCGTCAGGGGCGGGGGCTACACCTTC,TRBV6-5,.,once,TRBJ1-2
CASSGEPGGAQRNTGELFF,TGCGCCAGCAGTGGGGAACCTGGGGGGGCGCAAAGGAACACCGGGGAGCTGTTTTTT,TRBV23-1,.,few,TRBJ2-2
CASSLAGIGYGYTF,TGTGCCAGCAGCTTGGCAGGGATTGGCTATGGCTACACCTTC,TRBV7-8,.,.,TRBJ1-2
CASSNGTSGTGELFF,TGCGCCAGCAGCAATGGGACTAGCGGGACCGGGGAGCTGTTTTTT,TRBV5-1,TRBD2,.,TRBJ2-2
CASSYADRGNRETQYF,TGTGCCAGCAGTTACGCGGACAGGGGGAATCGGGAGACCCAGTACTTC,TRBV6-2/TRBV6-3,TRBD1,.,TRBJ2-5
CASSRQETYEQYF,TGTGCCAGCAGCCGCCAAGAGACCTACGAGCAGTACTTC,TRBV7-2,.,.,TRBJ2-7
CASSLEPQRAGVSYTF,TGCGCCAGCAGCCTTGAACCGCAACGTGCGGGAGTCAGCTACACCTTC,TRBV5-1,.,.,TRBJ1-2
CASSRTGELFF,TGTGCCAGCAGCCGCACCGGGGAGCTGTTTTTT,TRBV12-3/TRBV12-4,.,.,TRBJ2-2
CASSVDVGDLYNEQFF,TGTGCCAGCAGCGTAGACGTGGGAGACCTTTACAATGAGCAGTTCTTC,TRBV9,.,.,TRBJ2-1
CASMMDRTSYEQYF,TGTGCCAGCATGATGGACAGGACATCCTACGAGCAGTACTTC,TRBV6-6,TRBD1,once,TRBJ2-7
CASSLAGYDEQYF,TGTGCCAGCAGTCTAGCGGGCTATGACGAGCAGTACTTC,TRBV28,TRBD2,.,TRBJ2-7
CSARDRVGYEQYF,TGCAGCGCCCGGGACAGGGTAGGGTACGAGCAGTACTTC,TRBV29-1,TRBD1,.,TRBJ2-7
CAISVTDRDSNQPQHF,TGTGCCATCAGTGTCACCGACAGGGATAGCAATCAGCCCCAGCATTTT,TRBV10-3,TRBD1,.,TRBJ1-5
CASSLDRGKETQYF,TGTGCCAGCAGCTTGGACAGGGGAAAGGAGACCCAGTACTTC,TRBV7-8,TRBD1,.,TRBJ2-5
CASTRGGELAKNIQYF,TGTGCCAGCACCAGAGGGGGGGAGCTAGCCAAAAACATTCAGTACTTC,TRBV6-6,.,.,TRBJ2-4
CASSLEGALLLTDTQYF,TGTGCCAGCAGCTTAGAGGGGGCCTTGTTACTCACAGATACGCAGTATTTT,TRBV7-9,TRBD1,.,TRBJ2-3
CASSLVRQGTTNEKLFF,TGTGCCAGCAGCTTGGTCCGACAGGGGACGACTAATGAAAAACTGTTTTTT,TRBV5-5,TRBD1,.,TRBJ1-4
CASSQDTSGSQETQYF,TGTGCCAGCAGCCAGGATACTAGCGGGTCCCAAGAGACCCAGTACTTC,TRBV7-6,TRBD2,.,TRBJ2-5
CAWSVGMIGETQYF,TGTGCCTGGAGTGTCGGGATGATAGGAGAGACCCAGTACTTC,TRBV30,.,once,TRBJ2-5
CSVEVTGGNTEAFF,TGCAGCGTTGAAGTTACAGGGGGAAACACTGAAGCTTTCTTT,TRBV29-1,TRBD1,.,TRBJ1-1
CASSQRGGTSYNEQFF,TGTGCCAGCAGCCAAAGGGGTGGGACTAGCTACAATGAGCAGTTCTTC,TRBV14,TRBD2,.,TRBJ2-1
CAGRQGGFTNEKLFF,TGTGCCGGCCGACAGGGGGGTTTCACTAATGAAAAACTGTTTTTT,TRBV2,TRBD1,.,TRBJ1-4
CASSLTGEQYF,TGCGCCAGCAGCTTAACAGGGGAGCAGTACTTC,TRBV5-1,.,.,TRBJ2-7
CASSLAGQNNQPQHF,TGTGCCAGCAGCTTAGCGGGACAGAATAATCAGCCCCAGCATTTT,TRBV7-8,TRBD1,.,TRBJ1-5